A selection of T cell receptor beta chains follows, all from one sample in a study of blood T cell repertoires in COVID-19. Here immunoSEQ multiplex PCR was the method, and the copy in TCRdb shows in-frame clones only, minus some. The sample carries around 130,000 clones, around 85% recorded once. What was sequenced was peripheral blood. The receptors shown here come from a woman at least 80 years old with acute or convalescent COVID-19. CDR3s include the opening cysteine and the closing phenylalanine or tryptophan. The D gene is left open where the match is weak. Only part of the rows carry a size: once, few, many, or a class if the clone is expanded.

J gene	D gene	clone size	V gene	CDR3 DNA	CDR3 protein
TRBJ1-1	-	-	TRBV18	TGTGCCAGCTCACCATTAACAGGGACGGGCACTGAAGCTTTCTTT	CASSPLTGTGTEAFF
TRBJ1-6	TRBD1	few	TRBV10-3	TGTGCCATCAGTTTACAGGGGGCCGATGATTCACCCCTCCACTTT	CAISLQGADDSPLHF
TRBJ2-7	TRBD2	-	TRBV5-1	TGCGCCAGCAGCTTGCAAACCGCGGGAGGGCCCTACGAGCAGTACTTC	CASSLQTAGGPYEQYF
TRBJ1-3	-	-	TRBV13	TGTGCCAGCATCTTAGGGGTGAACTGGGGCGCTGGAAACACCATATATTTT	CASILGVNWGAGNTIYF
TRBJ2-5	-	-	TRBV27	TGTGCCAGCAGGAACACCCTCCAAGAGACCCAGTACTTC	CASRNTLQETQYF
TRBJ1-2	-	-	TRBV15	TGTGCCACCAGCAGAGAACGGGGGACGGGTGGCTACACCTTC	CATSRERGTGGYTF
TRBJ1-4	-	-	TRBV5-1	TGCGCCAGCAGCTTGGCAGGGGCTGGTAATGAAAAACTGTTTTTT	CASSLAGAGNEKLFF
TRBJ2-1	TRBD2	-	TRBV14	TGTGCCACATTAATAGGGCTAGCGGGAGAGAACACCTACAATGAGCAGTTCTTC	CATLIGLAGENTYNEQFF
TRBJ2-2	TRBD2	many	TRBV11-3	TGTGCCAGCAGCTTAGGGCCGAGTACTAGCGGGGGACCACCCGGGGAGCTGTTTTTT	CASSLGPSTSGGPPGELFF
TRBJ1-5	-	-	TRBV10-2	TGCGCCAGCAGCGAAACCGGAGTTAGCAATCAGCCCCAGCATTTT	CASSETGVSNQPQHF
TRBJ1-2	TRBD1	-	TRBV4-3	TGCGCCAGCAGCCAAGAAGGCACAGGGGGCACTCACTATGGCTACACCTTC	CASSQEGTGGTHYGYTF
TRBJ2-1	-	once	TRBV6-2/TRBV6-3	TGTGCCAGCAGTTACCCTACCGGGACTCCCGTCTACAATGAGCAGTTCTTC	CASSYPTGTPVYNEQFF
TRBJ2-1	-	-	TRBV5-1	TGCGCCAGCAGCTTACACTCTAGCCAGCTCGTCTATGAGCAGTTCTTC	CASSLHSSQLVYEQFF
TRBJ2-5	-	-	TRBV9	TGTGCCAGCAGCGTAGCTGCAGGGGATCGGGAGACCCAGTACTTC	CASSVAAGDRETQYF
TRBJ2-4	TRBD1	once	TRBV6-5	TGTGCCAGCAGTCCCGACAGGGTGGGCAAAAACATTCAGTACTTC	CASSPDRVGKNIQYF
TRBJ2-3	TRBD2	-	TRBV3-1/TRBV3-2	TGTGCCAGCAGCCAAGATGTGGCCGGGGGGGGCTTGGATACGCAGTATTTT	CASSQDVAGGGLDTQYF
TRBJ1-6	TRBD1	-	TRBV18	TGTGCCAGCTCAGACTCGACAGGGGGCGGTTCACCCCTCCACTTT	CASSDSTGGGSPLHF
TRBJ1-4	TRBD1	-	TRBV7-8	TGTGCCAGCAGCGACGGACAGGGGGGCTCCGTAGGGAATGAAAAACTGTTTTTT	CASSDGQGGSVGNEKLFF
TRBJ2-3	TRBD2	-	TRBV6-4	TGTGCCAGCAGTGAAGAGGGACTATCCACAGATACGCAGTATTTT	CASSEEGLSTDTQYF
TRBJ2-7	-	-	TRBV6-1	TGTGCCAGCAGTGAAGCGCTTCAGGGCAGGATGCAGTACTTC	CASSEALQGRMQYF
TRBJ2-3	TRBD2	-	TRBV24-1	TGTGCCACCAGTGATTTGCAAGGGCTAGCGGGACACACAGATACGCAGTATTTT	CATSDLQGLAGHTDTQYF
TRBJ1-5	TRBD1	-	TRBV19	TGTGCCAGTAGAGACAGGGATCTAGGGAATCAGCCCCAGCATTTT	CASRDRDLGNQPQHF
TRBJ2-7	-	-	TRBV5-5	TGTGCCAGCAGCCCGAGACAGACCTTCTACGAGCAGTACTTC	CASSPRQTFYEQYF
TRBJ2-1	TRBD2	once	TRBV18	TGTGCCAGCTCCCAACTAGCGGGAGGGTACAATGAGCAGTTCTTC	CASSQLAGGYNEQFF
TRBJ1-1	-	-	TRBV6-5	TGTGCCACCAAAATGGGCGAAATGAACACTGAAGCTTTCTTT	CATKMGEMNTEAFF
TRBJ2-7	TRBD1	once	TRBV4-2	TGTGCCAGCAGCCAAGATGGCGGACAGGTTACCTACGAGCAGTACTTC	CASSQDGGQVTYEQYF
TRBJ1-2	-	few	TRBV18	TGTGCCAGCTCACCCGGGGGGTCTAACTATGGCTACACCTTC	CASSPGGSNYGYTF